This T cell receptor (beta chain) was profiled in a study of CD8 T cells in ankylosing spondylitis. Whole-study findings and limits: Relatively scarce in peripheral blood, disease-linked clones were CD8+. Roughly eight highly homologous variants made up a TCR beta motif that seemed to typify ankylosing spondylitis blood.

This CDR3 spans 16 amino acids. The junction had 4 bases not matched to a gene; V was cut back by 2 bases and J by 2 bases. Germline CDR1 LGHDT, CDR2 YNNKEL (reference sequence). This clonotype was seen a handful of times. As yet, its antigen is unknown. Via MiXCR, TCRdb re-called the 5' RACE reads, giving one row per CDR3 protein. Here the sample spans over 200,000 distinct CDR3 sequences, roughly 10% being singletons. Specimen: blood, either unsorted or a sorted T cell fraction (not recorded which). The rearrangement uses TRBV3-1 and TRBJ1-5; 9 nucleotides match TRBD1. This receptor was taken from a male donor with ankylosing spondylitis or in good health (not recorded which). DNA for the CDR3: TGTGCCAGCAGCCAAACGACAGGGGGAGGCAATCAGCCCCAGCATTTT. Amino acid sequence: CASSQTTGGGNQPQHF.